This paragraph reports one T cell receptor beta chain. Authors' processing steps: Reference gene primer amplification yielded estimated nucleated cell counts. Sequencing used immunoSEQ multiplex PCR; TCRdb keeps in-frame clones, though not all of them. The D gene and trimming were derived from the DNA, and the V and J assignments and clone size from that table. Of about half a million clones in the sample, approximately 83% were seen once. These data originate in a study of blood T cell repertoires in COVID-19. Study at large: The origin of the acute and convalescent COVID-19 samples was the United States, Italy and Spain.

CDR3 length: 16 residues. The sample comprised peripheral blood. The V gene is TRBV21-1, the J gene TRBJ1-2; the tabulated D call, TRBD1, remains unverified against the DNA. TRBV21-1 corresponds to a pseudogene. The sequence derives from a human donor in a cohort sampled during active COVID-19. DNA for the CDR3: TGTGCCAGCAGCTCCCGGGACAGGGATTGGAGCTATGGCTACACCTTC. This sequence encodes CASSSRDRDWSYGYTF.